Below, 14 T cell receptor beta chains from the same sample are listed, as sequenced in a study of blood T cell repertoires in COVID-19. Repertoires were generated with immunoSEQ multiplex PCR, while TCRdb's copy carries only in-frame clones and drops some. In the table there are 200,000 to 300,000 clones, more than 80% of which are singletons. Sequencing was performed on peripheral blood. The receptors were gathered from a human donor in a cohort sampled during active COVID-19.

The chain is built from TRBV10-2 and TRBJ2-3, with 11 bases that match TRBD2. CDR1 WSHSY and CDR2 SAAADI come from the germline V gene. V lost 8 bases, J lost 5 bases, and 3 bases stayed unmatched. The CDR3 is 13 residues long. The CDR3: CASGTSGGDTQYF. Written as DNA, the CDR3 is TGCGCCAGCGGGACTAGCGGAGGAGATACGCAGTATTTT.

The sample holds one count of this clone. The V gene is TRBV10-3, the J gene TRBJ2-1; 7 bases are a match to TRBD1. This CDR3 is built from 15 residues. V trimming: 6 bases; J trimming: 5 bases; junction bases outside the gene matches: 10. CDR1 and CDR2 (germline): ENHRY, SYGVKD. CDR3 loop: CAISIEGARDNEQFF. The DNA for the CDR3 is TGTGCCATCAGCATAGAGGGGGCTCGGGACAATGAGCAGTTCTTC.

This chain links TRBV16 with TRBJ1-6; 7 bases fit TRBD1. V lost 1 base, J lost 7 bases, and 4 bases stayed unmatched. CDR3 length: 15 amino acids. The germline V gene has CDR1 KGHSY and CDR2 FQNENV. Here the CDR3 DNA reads TGTGCCAGCAGCCAATTACAGGGGAACAATTCACCCCTCCACTTT. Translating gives CASSQLQGNNSPLHF.

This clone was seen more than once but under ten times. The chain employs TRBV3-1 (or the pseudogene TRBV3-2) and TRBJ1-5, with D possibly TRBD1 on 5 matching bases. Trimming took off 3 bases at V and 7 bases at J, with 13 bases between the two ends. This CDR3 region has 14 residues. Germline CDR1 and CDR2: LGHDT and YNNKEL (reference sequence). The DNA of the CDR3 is TGTGCCAGCAGCCAGGGGGGGAGCGACCAGCCCCAGCATTTT. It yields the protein CASSQGGSDQPQHF.

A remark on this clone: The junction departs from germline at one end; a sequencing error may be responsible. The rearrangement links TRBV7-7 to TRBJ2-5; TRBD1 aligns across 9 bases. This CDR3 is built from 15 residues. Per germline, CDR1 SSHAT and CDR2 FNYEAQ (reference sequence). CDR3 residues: CASSLGTGSGETQYF. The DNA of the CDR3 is TGTGCTAGCAGCCTCGGGACAGGGTCGGGAGAGACCCAGTACTTC.

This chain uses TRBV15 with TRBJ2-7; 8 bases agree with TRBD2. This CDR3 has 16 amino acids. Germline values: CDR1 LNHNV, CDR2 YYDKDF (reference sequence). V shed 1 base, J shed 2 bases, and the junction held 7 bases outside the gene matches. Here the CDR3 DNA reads TGTGCCACCAGCAGAGCGGGGGGGGTCGATGCCTACGAGCAGTACTTC. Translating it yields CATSRAGGVDAYEQYF.

The CDR3 region has the DNA TGTGCCAGCAGCACCCCGTCAACTAGCGGAGTAAACAATGAGCAGTTCTTC. Protein product: CASSTPSTSGVNNEQFF. The genes are TRBV9 and TRBJ2-1; 8 bases match TRBD2. Germline lookup yields CDR1 SGDLS and CDR2 YYNGEE. The CDR3 has 17 amino acids. With V trimmed by 4 bases and J by 5 bases, 14 bases remained unmatched.

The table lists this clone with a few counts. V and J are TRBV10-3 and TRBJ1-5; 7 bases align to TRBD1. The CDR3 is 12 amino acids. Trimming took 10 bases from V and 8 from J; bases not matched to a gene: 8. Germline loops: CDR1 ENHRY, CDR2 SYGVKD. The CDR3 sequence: CATGQDSKPQHF. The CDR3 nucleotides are TGTGCCACCGGACAGGATTCTAAGCCCCAGCATTTT.

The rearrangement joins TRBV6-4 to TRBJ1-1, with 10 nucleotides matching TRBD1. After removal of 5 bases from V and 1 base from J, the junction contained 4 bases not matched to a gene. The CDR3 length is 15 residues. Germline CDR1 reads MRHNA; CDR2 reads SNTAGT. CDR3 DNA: TGTGCCAGCAGTACGACAGGGGGCCGGAACACTGAAGCTTTCTTT. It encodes CASSTTGGRNTEAFF.

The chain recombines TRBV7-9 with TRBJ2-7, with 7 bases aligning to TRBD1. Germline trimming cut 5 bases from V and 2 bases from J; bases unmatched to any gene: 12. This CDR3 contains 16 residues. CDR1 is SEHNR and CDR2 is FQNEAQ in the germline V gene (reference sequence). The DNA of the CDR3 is TGTGCCAGCAGCCCAGTCCGGACAGGTCGGCCCTACGAGCAGTACTTC. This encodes CASSPVRTGRPYEQYF.

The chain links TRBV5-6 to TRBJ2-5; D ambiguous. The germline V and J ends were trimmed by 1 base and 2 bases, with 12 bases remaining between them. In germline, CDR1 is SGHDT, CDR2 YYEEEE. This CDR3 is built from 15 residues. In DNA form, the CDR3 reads TGTGCCAGCAGCTTGCCACAGATGCCACAAGAGACCCAGTACTTC. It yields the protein CASSLPQMPQETQYF.

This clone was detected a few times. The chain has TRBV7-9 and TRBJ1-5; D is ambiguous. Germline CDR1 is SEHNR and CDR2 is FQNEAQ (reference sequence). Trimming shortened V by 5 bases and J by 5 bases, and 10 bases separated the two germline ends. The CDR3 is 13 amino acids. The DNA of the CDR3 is TGTGCCAGCAGCCCGACCGCGGATCAGCCCCAGCATTTT. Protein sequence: CASSPTADQPQHF.

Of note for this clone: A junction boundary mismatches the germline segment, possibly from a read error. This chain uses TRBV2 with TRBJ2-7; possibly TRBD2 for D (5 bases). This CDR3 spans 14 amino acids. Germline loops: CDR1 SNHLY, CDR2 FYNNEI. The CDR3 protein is CASSERADSHEQYF. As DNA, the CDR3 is TGTGCCAGCAGTGAGCGGGCCGACTCCCACGAGCAGTACTTC.

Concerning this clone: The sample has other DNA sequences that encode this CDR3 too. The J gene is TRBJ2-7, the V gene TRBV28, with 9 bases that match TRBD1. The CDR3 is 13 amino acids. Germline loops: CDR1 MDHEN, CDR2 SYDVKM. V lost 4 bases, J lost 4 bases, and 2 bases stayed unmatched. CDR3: CASSSGQGYEQYF. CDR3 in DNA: TGTGCCAGCAGTTCGGGACAGGGATACGAGCAGTACTTC.